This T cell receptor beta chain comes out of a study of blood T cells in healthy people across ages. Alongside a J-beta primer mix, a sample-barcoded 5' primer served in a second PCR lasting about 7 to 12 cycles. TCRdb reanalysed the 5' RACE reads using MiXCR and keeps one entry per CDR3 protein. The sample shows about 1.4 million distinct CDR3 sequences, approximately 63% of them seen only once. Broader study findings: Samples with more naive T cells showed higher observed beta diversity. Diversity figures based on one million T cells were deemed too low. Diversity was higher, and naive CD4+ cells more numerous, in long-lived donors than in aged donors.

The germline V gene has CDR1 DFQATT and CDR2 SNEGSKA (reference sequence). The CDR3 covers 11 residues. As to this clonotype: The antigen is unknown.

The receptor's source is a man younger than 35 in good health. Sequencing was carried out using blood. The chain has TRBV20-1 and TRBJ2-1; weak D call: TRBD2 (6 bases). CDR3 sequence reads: CTPGLPNEQFF. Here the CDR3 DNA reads TGCACCCCGGGACTTCCTAATGAGCAGTTCTTC.